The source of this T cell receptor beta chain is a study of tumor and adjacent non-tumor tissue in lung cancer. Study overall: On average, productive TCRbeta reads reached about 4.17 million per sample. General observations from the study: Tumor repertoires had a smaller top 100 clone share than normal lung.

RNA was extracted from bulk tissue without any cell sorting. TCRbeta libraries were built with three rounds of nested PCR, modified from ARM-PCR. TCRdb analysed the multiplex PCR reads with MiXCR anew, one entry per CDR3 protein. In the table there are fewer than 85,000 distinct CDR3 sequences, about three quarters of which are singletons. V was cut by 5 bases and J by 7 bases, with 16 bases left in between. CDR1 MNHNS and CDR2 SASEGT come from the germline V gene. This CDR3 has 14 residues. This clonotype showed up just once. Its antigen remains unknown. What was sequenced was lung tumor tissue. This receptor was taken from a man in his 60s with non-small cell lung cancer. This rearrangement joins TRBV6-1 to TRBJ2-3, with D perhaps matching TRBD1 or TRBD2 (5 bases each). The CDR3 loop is CASSSGHSTYTQYF. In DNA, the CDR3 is TGTGCCAGCAGTTCGGGGCATTCGACATATACGCAGTATTTT.